Listed here is a single T cell receptor beta chain. What antigen it recognizes has not been identified. Base qualities were left out, and no much larger clone turns up one base away. The data were taken from a study of blood T cell repertoires in COVID-19 (dated by TCRdb to about 2020). Notes on the research overall: Samples from collaborators originated in the United States, Italy and Spain and spanned both the acute and convalescent phases of COVID-19. Deeply sampled blood TCRbeta repertoires from subjects exposed to, actively infected with, or recovered from COVID-19 were included in the dataset. The prospective study material was composed of cDNA or gDNA derived from T cells, B-cell-depleted T cells, or PBMCs. Where HLA class I and class II types were available, the types were taken from metadata supplied by the sample provider, not from assay-based typing. A de-identified subject ID, COVID-19 status, age in years and sex were almost always included in the sample metadata. The repertoires were released in a freely available public database intended as a resource for research on the immune response to SARS-CoV-2. The samples were drawn from two sources: the first 160 participants of the ongoing ImmuneRACE study, and fewer than 1,500 subjects contributed by 6 global collaborators.

Overall results and qualifications from the work: The quantity of clinical and demographic metadata differed by source and by participant and was supplied without curation.

TCRbeta CDR3 regions were amplified from genomic DNA using the immunoSEQ Assay, a bias-controlled multiplex PCR. The authors' analysis ran thus. Nucleated cell counts per sample were estimated from amplification of reference gene primers within the assay. Sequence reads were collapsed and filtered to measure the absolute abundance of every unique TCRbeta CDR3 rearrangement. Productive Simpson clonality was computed per sample as the square root of Simpson's diversity index over productive rearrangements. What TCRdb holds here is the immuneACCESS table cut down to in-frame rearrangements. Part of the clones is not present; checked against another copy, under half of the missing clones reflect an unresolved V gene, and the others are unexplained. V, J and clone size reflect that table, while D and trimming were determined from the DNA. The sample table shows some 150,000 clones, and over 80% are seen once. The top ten clones comprise around 1.5% of the sample.

Collaborating institutions collected whole blood in K2EDTA tubes following their own protocols. For TCRbeta analysis, collaborator samples were shipped as frozen whole blood, as isolated PBMCs, or as DNA extracted from either sample type. The junction shows trimming of 6 bases on V and 2 bases on J, and the gene matches do not reach 10 bases of it. Reading the germline V gene gives CDR1 MGHDK and CDR2 SYGVNS. From the cysteine up to the phenylalanine, the CDR3 has a length of 16 residues. Of all the DNA, just the CDR3 is kept, 48 bases in frame from base 1. Sequenced: peripheral blood. The receptor was derived from a human donor in a cohort sampled during active COVID-19. The V gene is TRBV25-1 and the J gene is TRBJ2-5; 9 bases in the junction line up with TRBD2. The DNA sequence reads TGTGCCAGCAGAGAGAAGGGACTAGCAGTTCAAGAGACCCAGTACTTC. It is translated as CASREKGLAVQETQYF.